These 16 T cell receptor beta chains were all obtained from the same sample, sequenced in a study of blood T cells in healthy people across ages. Using a J-beta primer mix together with a sample-barcoded 5' primer, a second PCR was run for roughly 7 to 11 cycles. TCRdb independently ran MiXCR on the 5' RACE reads; one entry per CDR3 protein. The table includes about 670,000 distinct CDR3 sequences, approximately 52% detected once. The sequencing sample was made of blood. These receptors all come from a woman older than 75 in good health.

This sequence joins TRBV6-1 and TRBJ2-5; 10 bases are shared with TRBD1. Germline lookup yields CDR1 MNHNS and CDR2 SASEGT. CDR3 length: 14 amino acids. V lost 1 base, J lost 11 bases, and 7 bases stayed unmatched. In nucleotides, the CDR3 is TGTGCCAGCAGTGAAGGGACAGGGGGAGGTGAGCAGTACTTC. Protein sequence: CASSEGTGGGEQYF.

On this clonotype itself: This may stem from a read error, because a much larger clone lies one nucleotide away. The chain's CDR3 is CASSLSPTTETQYF. For the CDR3, the DNA is TGTGCCAGCAGCTTAAGTCCTACAACGGAGACCCAGTACTTC. V usage is TRBV11-2 and J usage is TRBJ2-7, with no clear D. Matching the DNA end better, TRBJ2-5 makes the J call doubtful. The germline gives CDR1 SGHAT, CDR2 FQNNGV. The CDR3 is made up of 14 amino acids.

V usage is TRBV7-9 and J usage is TRBJ1-5; weak D call: TRBD1 (6 bases). The V end lost 0 bases, the J end lost 15 bases, and 21 bases lay between the germline ends. This CDR3 has 15 amino acids. Germline V gives CDR1 SEHNR, CDR2 FQNEAQ (reference sequence). CDR3 nucleotide sequence: TGTGCCAGCAGCTTAGCGGGCAGGGGAGAGGTAGTCCGGCATTTT. It yields the protein CASSLAGRGEVVRHF.

This clonotype was detected once. CDR3 amino acids: CSARIPGLNTEAFF. CDR3 sequence (DNA): TGCAGTGCTAGAATTCCGGGCCTGAACACTGAAGCTTTCTTT. The V call is TRBV20-1, the J call TRBJ1-1; D ambiguous. Germline CDR1 reads DFQATT; CDR2 reads SNEGSKA (reference sequence). V was cut by 2 bases and J by 0 bases, with 10 bases left in between. CDR3 length equals 14 residues.

About this clonotype itself: A much larger clone differs by one base, so this may be a read error. This chain joins TRBV7-3 and TRBJ2-1; the D call may be TRBD1 or TRBD2 (5 bases each). With the DNA end fitting TRBJ2-7 better, the J assignment may be wrong. Per germline, CDR1 SGHTA and CDR2 FQGTGA. This CDR3 has 15 amino acids. The CDR3 reads CASSLIGASNNEQYF. CDR3 DNA: TGTGCCAGCAGCTTAATAGGGGCTAGCAACAATGAGCAGTACTTC.

In this sample, this clonotype turned up many times. J is TRBJ2-3 and V is TRBV5-1, with no clear D. Germline assignment: CDR1 SGHRS and CDR2 YFSETQ. Trimming pared 1 base from V and 4 bases from J, leaving 7 bases between. The CDR3 totals 13 residues. Here the CDR3 DNA reads TGCGCCAGCAGCTTGTACCTTGCAGATACGCAGTATTTT. It encodes CASSLYLADTQYF.

On this clonotype: This may arise from a read error, as a much more abundant clone is one base away. V gene TRBV12-3 or TRBV12-4 combines with J gene TRBJ2-4; unclear D gene. There are 12 residues in the CDR3. V dropped 5 bases and J dropped 8 bases, with 10 bases sitting between them. The CDR3 DNA reads TGTGCCAGCAGTCCCCAGAAGGACATTCAGTACTTC. Amino acid sequence: CASSPQKDIQYF.

This clonotype has a single count. V usage is TRBV7-2 and J usage is TRBJ2-1, with 7 positions matching TRBD2. Germline V gene data show CDR1 as SGHTA and CDR2 as FQGNSA. Unmatched junction bases numbered 9, after V lost 1 base and J lost 0 bases. The CDR3 is 18 residues long. CDR3 bases: TGTGCCAGCAGCTTAGGGCTAGCGGCGGGAAGCTCCTACAATGAGCAGTTCTTC. This codes for CASSLGLAAGSSYNEQFF.

The V gene is TRBV9, the J gene TRBJ2-5, with TRBD2 matching 10 bases. The CDR3 extends over 16 amino acids. The ends lost 0 bases at V and 4 bases at J; junction bases unmatched: 6. CDR1 is SGDLS and CDR2 is YYNGEE in the germline V gene. CDR3 DNA: TGTGCCAGCAGCGTAGCAAGCGGGAGGGCCCTAGAGACCCAGTACTTC. It is translated as CASSVASGRALETQYF.

Remarks on this clonotype: A much more abundant neighbour one base away suggests this may be a read error. The chain links TRBV6-2 or TRBV6-3 to TRBJ2-3; D might be TRBD1 (6 bases). Trimming took off 6 bases at V and 3 bases at J, with 16 bases between the two ends. Germline CDR1 MNHEY, CDR2 SVGEGT. This CDR3 has 15 amino acids. DNA of the CDR3: TGTGCCAGCAGAAGGGGGAACCCCCCTACAGATACGCAGTATTTT. This codes for CASRRGNPPTDTQYF.

As for this clonotype: A read error may explain this, as a much larger clone is one base away. The chain carries TRBV7-2 and TRBJ2-3, with TRBD2 matching 9 bases. Germline V lookup: CDR1 SGHTA, CDR2 FQGNSA. There are 16 residues in the CDR3. DNA for the CDR3: TGTGCCAGCAAATATGGCGGGGGGGTTCGCACAGATACGCCGTATTTT. This gives the protein CASKYGGGVRTDTPYF.

The sample holds many counts of this clonotype. One end of the junction fails to match germline, which may point to a read error. The chain uses TRBV12-3 or TRBV12-4 and TRBJ2-3; tentatively, D is TRBD1 (6 bases). The CDR3 totals 14 residues. CDR3 DNA: TGCGCCAGCAGCTTCGACAGGACCACAGATACGCAGTATTTT. It yields the protein CASSFDRTTDTQYF.

This clonotype has only a few counts. The rearrangement uses TRBV24-1 and TRBJ2-1, with TRBD2 as a possible D gene (6 bases). V lost 9 bases to trimming and J lost 0 bases, with 14 bases between them. Germline V gene lookup returns CDR1 KGHDR and CDR2 SFDVKD. The CDR3 totals 15 residues. CDR3 bases: TGTGCCACCGGGGCGGGGCCGGCCTCCTACAATGAGCAGTTCTTC. Translating gives CATGAGPASYNEQFF.

V gene TRBV4-3 combines with J gene TRBJ1-1; TRBD1 matches 9 bases. J lost 4 bases, V lost 5 bases, and 5 bases had no gene match. CDR1 and CDR2 (germline): LGHNA, YSLEER. The CDR3 covers 14 residues. The CDR3 protein is CASSKGQGSTEAFF. The DNA for the CDR3 is TGCGCCAGCAGCAAAGGACAGGGGAGCACTGAAGCTTTCTTT.

The chain recombines TRBV7-6 with TRBJ2-1, with D uncertain. Germline assignment: CDR1 SGHVS and CDR2 FNYEAQ. Trimming removed 1 base from V and 7 bases from J, with 8 bases in between. This CDR3 is built from 13 residues. CDR3 nucleotides: TGTGCCAGCAGCTTAGTGTTCCCGAATGAGCAGTTCTTC. It translates to CASSLVFPNEQFF. Drawing the rest from reference TRBV7-6 and TRBJ2-1, the complete variable domain is GAGVSQSPRYKVTKRGQDVALRCDPISGHVSLYWYRQALGQGPEFLTYFNYEAQQDKSGLPNDRFSAERPEGSISTLTIQRTEQRDSAMYRCASSLVFPNEQFFGPGTRLTVL.

This clonotype came up many times. The chain joins TRBV27 to TRBJ2-1, with D uncertain. V was cut by 6 bases and J by 6 bases, with 6 bases left in between. Germline CDR1 MNHEY, CDR2 SMNVEV (reference sequence). The CDR3 has 11 amino acids. The CDR3 DNA follows: TGTGCCAGCAGCCAAACCAATGAGCAGTTCTTC. It encodes CASSQTNEQFF.